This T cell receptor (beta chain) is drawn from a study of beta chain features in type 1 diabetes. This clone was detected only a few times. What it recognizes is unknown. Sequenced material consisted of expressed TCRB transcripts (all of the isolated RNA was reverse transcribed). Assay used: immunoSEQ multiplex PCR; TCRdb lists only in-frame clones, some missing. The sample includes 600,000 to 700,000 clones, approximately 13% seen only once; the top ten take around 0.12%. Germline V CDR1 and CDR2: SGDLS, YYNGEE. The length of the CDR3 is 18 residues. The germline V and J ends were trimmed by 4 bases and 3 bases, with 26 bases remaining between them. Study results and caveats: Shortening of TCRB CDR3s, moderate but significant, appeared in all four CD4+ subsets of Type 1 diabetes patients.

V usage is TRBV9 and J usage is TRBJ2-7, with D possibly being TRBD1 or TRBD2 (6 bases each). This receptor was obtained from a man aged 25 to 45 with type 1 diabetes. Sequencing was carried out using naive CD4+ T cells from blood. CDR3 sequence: CASSSHKEGGPYLYEQYF. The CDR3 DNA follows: TGTGCCAGCAGCTCCCACAAAGAGGGGGGTCCTTATCTCTACGAGCAGTACTTC.